The T cell receptor (beta chain) under discussion was sequenced for a study of monozygotic twins with inflammatory bowel disease. CDR1 and CDR2 from the germline V gene are SEHNR and FQNEAQ (reference sequence). The length of the CDR3 is 16 residues. Blood was collected, roughly 2.5 ml per donor. With the 5' RACE reads reprocessed, TCRdb shows one record per CDR3 protein and no DNA. Its table records approximately 85,000 distinct CDR3 sequences. The TCR originated in a human donor with ulcerative colitis or Crohn's disease, or a healthy co-twin of an affected twin (not recorded which). The sequencing sample was made of blood. The chain is built from TRBV7-9 and TRBJ2-5; TCRdb returns TRBD2, unconfirmable since there is no DNA. The CDR3: CASSLGTRDGVETQYF.